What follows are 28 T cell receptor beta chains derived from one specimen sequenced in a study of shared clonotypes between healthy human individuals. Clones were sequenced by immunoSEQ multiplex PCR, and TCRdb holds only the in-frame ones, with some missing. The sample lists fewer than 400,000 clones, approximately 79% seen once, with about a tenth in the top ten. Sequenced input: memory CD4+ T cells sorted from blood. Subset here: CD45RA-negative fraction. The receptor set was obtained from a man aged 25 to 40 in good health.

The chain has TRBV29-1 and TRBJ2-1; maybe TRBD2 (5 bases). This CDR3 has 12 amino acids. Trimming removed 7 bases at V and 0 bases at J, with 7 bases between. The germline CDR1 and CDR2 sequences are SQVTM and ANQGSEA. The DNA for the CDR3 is TGCAGCGCGACTATCTCCTACAATGAGCAGTTCTTC. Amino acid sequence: CSATISYNEQFF.

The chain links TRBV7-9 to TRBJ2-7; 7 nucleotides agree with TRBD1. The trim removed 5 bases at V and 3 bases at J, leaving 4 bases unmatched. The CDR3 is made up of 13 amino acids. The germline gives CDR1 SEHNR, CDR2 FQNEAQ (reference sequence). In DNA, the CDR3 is TGTGCCAGCAGCCGAGGGGGCTACTACGAGCAGTACTTC. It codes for CASSRGGYYEQYF.

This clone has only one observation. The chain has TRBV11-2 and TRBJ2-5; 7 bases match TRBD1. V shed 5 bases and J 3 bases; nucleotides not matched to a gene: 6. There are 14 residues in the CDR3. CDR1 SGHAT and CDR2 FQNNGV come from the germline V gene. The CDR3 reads CASSANRGKETQYF. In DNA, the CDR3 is TGTGCCAGCAGCGCGAACAGGGGTAAAGAGACCCAGTACTTC.

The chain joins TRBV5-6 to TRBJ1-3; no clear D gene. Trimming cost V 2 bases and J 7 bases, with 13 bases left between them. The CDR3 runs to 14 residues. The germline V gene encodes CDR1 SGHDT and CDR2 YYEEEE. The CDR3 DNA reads TGTGCCAGCAGCTTAACCGGGGATGTTAACACCATATATTTT. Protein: CASSLTGDVNTIYF.

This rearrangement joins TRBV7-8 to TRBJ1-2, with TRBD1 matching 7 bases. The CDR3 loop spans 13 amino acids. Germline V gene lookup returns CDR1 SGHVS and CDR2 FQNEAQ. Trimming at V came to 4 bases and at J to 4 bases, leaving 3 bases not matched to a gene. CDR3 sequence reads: CASSSTGVYGYTF. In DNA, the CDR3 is TGTGCCAGCAGCTCAACAGGGGTCTATGGCTACACCTTC. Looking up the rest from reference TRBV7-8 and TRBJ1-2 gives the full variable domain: GAGVSQSPRYKVAKRGQDVALRCDPISGHVSLFWYQQALGQGPEFLTYFQNEAQLDKSGLPSDRFFAERPEGSVSTLKIQRTQQEDSAVYLCASSSTGVYGYTFGSGTRLTVV.

The CDR3 sequence is CSVAYGTVNNEQFF. CDR3 DNA sequence: TGCAGCGTTGCATACGGGACCGTTAACAATGAGCAGTTCTTC. The V and J genes are TRBV29-1 and TRBJ2-1; D could derive from TRBD1 or TRBD2 (5 bases each). CDR1 is SQVTM and CDR2 is ANQGSEA in the germline V gene. The CDR3 has 14 residues. The V and J ends lost 4 bases and 5 bases respectively, with 15 bases between them.

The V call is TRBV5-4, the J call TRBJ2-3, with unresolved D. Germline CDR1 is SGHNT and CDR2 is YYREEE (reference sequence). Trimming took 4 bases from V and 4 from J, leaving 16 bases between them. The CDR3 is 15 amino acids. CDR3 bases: TGTGCCAGCAGCACCTACGTCGGAAATGCAGATACGCAGTATTTT. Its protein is CASSTYVGNADTQYF.

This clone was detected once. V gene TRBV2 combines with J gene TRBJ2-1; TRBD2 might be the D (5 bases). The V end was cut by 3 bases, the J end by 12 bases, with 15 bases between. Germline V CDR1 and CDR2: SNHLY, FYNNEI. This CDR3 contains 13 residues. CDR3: CASSERAETAQFF. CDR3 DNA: TGTGCCAGCAGTGAGCGGGCCGAGACGGCGCAGTTCTTC. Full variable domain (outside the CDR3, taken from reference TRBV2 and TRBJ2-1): EPEVTQTPSHQVTQMGQEVILRCVPISNHLYFYWYRQILGQKVEFLVSFYNNEISEKSEIFDDQFSVERPDGSNFTLKIRSTKLEDSAMYFCASSERAETAQFFGPGTRLTVL.

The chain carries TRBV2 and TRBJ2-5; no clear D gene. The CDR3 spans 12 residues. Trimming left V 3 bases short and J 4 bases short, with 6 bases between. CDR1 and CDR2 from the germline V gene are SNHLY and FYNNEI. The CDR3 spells CASSEAGETQYF. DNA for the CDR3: TGTGCCAGCAGTGAGGCCGGAGAGACCCAGTACTTC. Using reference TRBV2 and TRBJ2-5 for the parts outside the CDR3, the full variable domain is EPEVTQTPSHQVTQMGQEVILRCVPISNHLYFYWYRQILGQKVEFLVSFYNNEISEKSEIFDDQFSVERPDGSNFTLKIRSTKLEDSAMYFCASSEAGETQYFGPGTRLLVL.

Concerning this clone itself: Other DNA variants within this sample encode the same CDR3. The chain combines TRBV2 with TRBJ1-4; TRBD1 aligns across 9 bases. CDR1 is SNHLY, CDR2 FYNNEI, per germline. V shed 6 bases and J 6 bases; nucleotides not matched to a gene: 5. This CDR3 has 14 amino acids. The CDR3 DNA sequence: TGTGCCAGCAGCCCGGGACAGGGACATGAAAAACTGTTTTTT. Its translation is CASSPGQGHEKLFF.

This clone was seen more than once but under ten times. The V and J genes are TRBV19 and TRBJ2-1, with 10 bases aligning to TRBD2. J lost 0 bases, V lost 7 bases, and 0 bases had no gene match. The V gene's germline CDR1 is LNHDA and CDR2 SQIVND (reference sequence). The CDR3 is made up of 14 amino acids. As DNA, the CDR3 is TGTGCCAGTACTAGCGGGAGCTCCTACAATGAGCAGTTCTTC. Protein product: CASTSGSSYNEQFF.

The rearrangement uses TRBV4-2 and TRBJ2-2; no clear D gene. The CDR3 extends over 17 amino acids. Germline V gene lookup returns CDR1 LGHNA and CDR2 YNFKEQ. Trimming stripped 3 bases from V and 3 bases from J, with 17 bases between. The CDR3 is CASSHDDGFSDTGELFF. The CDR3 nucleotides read TGTGCCAGCAGCCATGATGACGGTTTTTCGGACACCGGGGAGCTGTTTTTT.

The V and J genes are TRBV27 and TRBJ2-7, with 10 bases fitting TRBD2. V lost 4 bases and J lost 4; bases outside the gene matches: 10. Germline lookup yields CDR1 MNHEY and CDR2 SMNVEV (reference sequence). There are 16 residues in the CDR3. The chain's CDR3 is CASSYVSPSGSYEQYF. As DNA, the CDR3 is TGTGCCAGCAGTTACGTGTCCCCTAGCGGGAGTTACGAGCAGTACTTC.

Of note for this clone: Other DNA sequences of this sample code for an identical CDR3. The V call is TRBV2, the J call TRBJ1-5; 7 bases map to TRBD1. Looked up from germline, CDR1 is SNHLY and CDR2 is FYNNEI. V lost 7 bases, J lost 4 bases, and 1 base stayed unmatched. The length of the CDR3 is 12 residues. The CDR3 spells CASTTGNQPQHF. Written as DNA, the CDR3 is TGTGCCAGCACGACAGGGAATCAGCCCCAGCATTTT.

For the CDR3, the DNA is TGTGCCAGCAGTGGGGAGGCCTACGAGCAGTACTTC. It is translated as CASSGEAYEQYF. The J gene is TRBJ2-7, the V gene TRBV2; a weak D match, TRBD2 (6 bases). CDR3 length: 12 amino acids. Trimming took off 4 bases at V and 2 bases at J, with 6 bases between the two ends. Germline-derived CDR1 and CDR2 are SNHLY and FYNNEI.

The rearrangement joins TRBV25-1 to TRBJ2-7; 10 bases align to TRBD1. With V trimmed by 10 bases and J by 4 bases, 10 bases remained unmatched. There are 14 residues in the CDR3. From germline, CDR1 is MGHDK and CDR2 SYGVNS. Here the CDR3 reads CATKRQGANYEQYF. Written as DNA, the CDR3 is TGTGCCACCAAAAGACAGGGGGCTAATTACGAGCAGTACTTC.

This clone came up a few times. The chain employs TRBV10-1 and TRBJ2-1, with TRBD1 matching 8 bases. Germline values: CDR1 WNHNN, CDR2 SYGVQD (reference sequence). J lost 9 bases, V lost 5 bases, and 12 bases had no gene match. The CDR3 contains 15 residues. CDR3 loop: CASSQPSSGGSEQFF. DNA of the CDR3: TGCGCCAGCAGTCAGCCCTCCTCAGGGGGCAGTGAGCAGTTCTTC.

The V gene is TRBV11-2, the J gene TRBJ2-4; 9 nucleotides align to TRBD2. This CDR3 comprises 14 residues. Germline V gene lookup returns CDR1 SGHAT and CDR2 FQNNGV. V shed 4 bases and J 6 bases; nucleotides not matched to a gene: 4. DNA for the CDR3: TGTGCCAGCAGCTCCCTAGCGGGACTAAACATTCAGTACTTC. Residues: CASSSLAGLNIQYF.

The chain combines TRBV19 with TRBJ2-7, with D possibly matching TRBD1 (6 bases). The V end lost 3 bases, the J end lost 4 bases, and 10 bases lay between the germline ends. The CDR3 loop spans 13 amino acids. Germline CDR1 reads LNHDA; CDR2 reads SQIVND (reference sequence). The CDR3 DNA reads TGTGCCAGTAGTATGAGGACAGTTTACGAGCAGTACTTC. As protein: CASSMRTVYEQYF.

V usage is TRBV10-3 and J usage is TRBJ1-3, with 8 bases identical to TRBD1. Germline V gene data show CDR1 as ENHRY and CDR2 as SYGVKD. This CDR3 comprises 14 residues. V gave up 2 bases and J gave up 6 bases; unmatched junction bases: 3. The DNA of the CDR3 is TGTGCCATCAGTGAGGGACAGGGCAAAAACACCATATATTTT. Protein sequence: CAISEGQGKNTIYF.

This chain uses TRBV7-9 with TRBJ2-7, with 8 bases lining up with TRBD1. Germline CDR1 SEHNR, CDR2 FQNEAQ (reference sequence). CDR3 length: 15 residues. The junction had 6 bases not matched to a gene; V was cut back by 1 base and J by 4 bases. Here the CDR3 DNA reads TGTGCCAGCAGCTTAGGCCAGGGGGCCGGTTACGAGCAGTACTTC. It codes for CASSLGQGAGYEQYF.

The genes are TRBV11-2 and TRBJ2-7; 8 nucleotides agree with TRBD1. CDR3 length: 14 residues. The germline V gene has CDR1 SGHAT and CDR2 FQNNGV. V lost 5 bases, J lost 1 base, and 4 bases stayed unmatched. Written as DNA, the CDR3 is TGTGCCAGCAGCCAGGACAGGGTATCCTACGAGCAGTACTTC. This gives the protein CASSQDRVSYEQYF.

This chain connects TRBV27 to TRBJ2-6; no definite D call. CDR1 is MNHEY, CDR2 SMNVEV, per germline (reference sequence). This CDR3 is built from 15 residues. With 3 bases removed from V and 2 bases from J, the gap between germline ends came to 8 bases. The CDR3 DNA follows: TGTGCCAGCAGTTTGACATCTGCTGGGGCCAACGTCCTGACTTTC. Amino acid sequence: CASSLTSAGANVLTF.

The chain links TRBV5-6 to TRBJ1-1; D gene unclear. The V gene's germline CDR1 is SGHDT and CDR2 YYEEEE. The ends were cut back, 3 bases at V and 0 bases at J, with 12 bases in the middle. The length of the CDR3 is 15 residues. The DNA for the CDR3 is TGTGCCAGCAGCTACGGGAGACGGATGAACACTGAAGCTTTCTTT. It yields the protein CASSYGRRMNTEAFF.

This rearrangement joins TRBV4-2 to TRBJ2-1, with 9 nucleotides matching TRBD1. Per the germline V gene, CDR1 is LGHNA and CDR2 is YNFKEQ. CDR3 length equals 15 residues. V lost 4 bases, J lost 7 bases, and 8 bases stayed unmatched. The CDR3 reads CASSREDRGRNEQFF. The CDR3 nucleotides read TGTGCCAGCAGCCGTGAGGACAGGGGACGGAATGAGCAGTTCTTC.

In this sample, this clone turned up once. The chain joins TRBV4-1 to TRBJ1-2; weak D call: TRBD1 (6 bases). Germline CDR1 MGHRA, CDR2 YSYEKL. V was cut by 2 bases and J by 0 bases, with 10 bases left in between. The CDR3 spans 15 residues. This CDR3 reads CASSQTGTTNYGYTF. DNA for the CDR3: TGCGCCAGCAGCCAAACCGGGACAACTAACTATGGCTACACCTTC.

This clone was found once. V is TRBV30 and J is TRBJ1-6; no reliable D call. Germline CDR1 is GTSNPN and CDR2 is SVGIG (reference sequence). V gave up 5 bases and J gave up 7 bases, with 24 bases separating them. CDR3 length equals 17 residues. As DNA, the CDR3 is TGTGCCTGGGAGATCGGACGGATCGCCCAGAGAAATTCACCCCTCCACTTT. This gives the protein CAWEIGRIAQRNSPLHF. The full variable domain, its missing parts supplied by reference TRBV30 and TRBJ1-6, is SQTIHQWPATLVQPVGSPLSLECTVEGTSNPNLYWYRQAAGRGLQLLFYSVGIGQISSEVPQNLSASRPQDRQFILSSKKLLLSDSGFYLCAWEIGRIAQRNSPLHFGNGTRLTVT.

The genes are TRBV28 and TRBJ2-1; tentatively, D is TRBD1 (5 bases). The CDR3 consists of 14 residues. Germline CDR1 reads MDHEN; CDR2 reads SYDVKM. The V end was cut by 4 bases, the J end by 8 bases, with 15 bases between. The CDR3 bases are TGTGCCAGCAGTTCAGGGTTGGTTTCGGATGAGCAGTTCTTC. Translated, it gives CASSSGLVSDEQFF.